Shown below are 11 T cell receptor beta chains from a single sample sequenced in a study of CD8 T cells in Susac syndrome. Random hexamers were used to reverse transcribe an amount of about 0.5 to 1 ug RNA. One entry per CDR3 protein, called by TCRdb with MiXCR from the immunoSEQ multiplex PCR reads. The table lists 110,000 to 150,000 distinct CDR3 sequences, around 94% of them singletons. The sample consisted of CD8+ T cells from PBMCs. Receptors originate from a human donor in good health.

The V and J genes are TRBV30 and TRBJ2-6; D gene uncertain. CDR3 size: 15 residues. The germline gives CDR1 GTSNPN, CDR2 SVGIG (reference sequence). The V and J ends lost 2 bases and 2 bases respectively, with 10 bases between them. The CDR3 here is CAWSRIQAGANVLTF. In DNA, the CDR3 is TGTGCCTGGAGTAGAATCCAGGCTGGGGCCAACGTCCTGACTTTC.

The chain combines TRBV27 with TRBJ2-7, with 7 bases lining up with TRBD1. Looked up from germline, CDR1 is MNHEY and CDR2 is SMNVEV (reference sequence). V shed 6 bases, J shed 3 bases, and the junction held 5 bases outside the gene matches. This CDR3 comprises 13 residues. The CDR3 nucleotides are TGTGCCAGCAGCGACAGGGCGCTCTACGAGCAGTACTTC. It is translated as CASSDRALYEQYF.

The V and J genes are TRBV7-9 and TRBJ2-1; D is possibly TRBD1 (6 bases). The germline gives CDR1 SEHNR, CDR2 FQNEAQ (reference sequence). V dropped 5 bases and J dropped 4 bases, with 18 bases sitting between them. CDR3 length: 16 residues. The CDR3 region has the DNA TGTGCCAGCAGCCCCCACTACCCGGACAGATACAATGAGCAGTTCTTC. Protein product: CASSPHYPDRYNEQFF.

The V gene is TRBV12-3 or TRBV12-4, the J gene TRBJ1-1; D unresolved. V was pared by 1 base and J by 4 bases, with 4 bases between. The CDR3 length is 12 residues. Written as DNA, the CDR3 is TGTGCCAGCAGTTTAGAGGCCACTGAAGCTTTCTTT. Residues: CASSLEATEAFF.

The J gene is TRBJ2-1, the V gene TRBV19; TRBD2 matches at 8 bases. CDR1 and CDR2 (germline): LNHDA, SQIVND (reference sequence). This CDR3 comprises 15 residues. With 4 bases clipped from V and 9 bases from J, the junction kept 11 bases outside the gene matches. The CDR3 region is CASSRSRAGVSEQFF. The CDR3 region has the DNA TGTGCCAGTAGTAGGAGTCGAGCGGGAGTAAGTGAGCAGTTCTTC. The variable domain in full, completed from reference TRBV19 and TRBJ2-1, reads DGGITQSPKYLFRKEGQNVTLSCEQNLNHDAMYWYRQDPGQGLRLIYYSQIVNDFQKGDIAEGYSVSREKKESFPLTVTSAQKNPTAFYLCASSRSRAGVSEQFFGPGTRLTVL.

The rearrangement links TRBV28 to TRBJ2-3; 7 bases map to TRBD1. Trimming at V came to 5 bases and at J to 2 bases, leaving 10 bases not matched to a gene. The CDR3 is 16 residues long. Germline values: CDR1 MDHEN, CDR2 SYDVKM. The CDR3 nucleotides read TGTGCCAGCAGTCCTAACAGGGGTCCCACCACAGATACGCAGTATTTT. Protein: CASSPNRGPTTDTQYF.

Here the CDR3 DNA reads TGTGCCAGCAGCTTGGAGGTCAGGGTGGGAGATACGCAGTATTTT. Protein product: CASSLEVRVGDTQYF. V is TRBV5-6 and J is TRBJ2-3, with D possibly matching TRBD1 (5 bases). CDR1 and CDR2 from the germline V gene are SGHDT and YYEEEE. Trimming took off 0 bases at V and 5 bases at J, with 13 bases between the two ends. The CDR3 loop spans 15 amino acids.

DNA of the CDR3: TGCAGCGTCCCAGGGGGGGAGGGCACAGATACGCAGTATTTT. This translates into CSVPGGEGTDTQYF. The chain joins TRBV29-1 to TRBJ2-3, with D perhaps assigned TRBD1 or TRBD2 (7 bases each). V gave up 6 bases and J gave up 1 base, with 14 bases separating them. This CDR3 comprises 14 residues. CDR1 is SQVTM, CDR2 ANQGSEA, per germline.

The V call is TRBV11-2, the J call TRBJ2-5; 7 bases fit TRBD2. With V trimmed by 5 bases and J by 2 bases, 5 bases remained unmatched. Germline V gene data show CDR1 as SGHAT and CDR2 as FQNNGV. This CDR3 has 14 amino acids. CDR3 region: CASSLGLDQETQYF. The CDR3 coding sequence is TGTGCCAGCAGCCTCGGACTAGATCAAGAGACCCAGTACTTC.

This rearrangement joins TRBV29-1 to TRBJ2-2; no clear D gene. CDR3 size: 11 residues. V was clipped by 5 bases and J by 4 bases, with 5 bases between them. Germline V gives CDR1 SQVTM, CDR2 ANQGSEA. CDR3 residues: CSVWSTGELFF. Written as DNA, the CDR3 is TGCAGCGTTTGGAGCACCGGGGAGCTGTTTTTT.

This chain joins TRBV12-5 and TRBJ2-1; D gene uncertain. This CDR3 has 13 residues. Germline V gives CDR1 LGHNT, CDR2 FRNRAP. V lost 7 bases, J lost 5 bases, and 12 bases lay in between. The CDR3 bases are TGTGCTAGTGCCTTCGACACGGACAATGAGCAGTTCTTC. Protein product: CASAFDTDNEQFF.